A single sample is the source of the 15 T cell receptor beta chains below, sequenced in a study of cytomegalovirus exposure and HLA in healthy donors. The PCR employed 60 Vbeta primers together with 13 Jbeta primers. Generated by immunoSEQ multiplex PCR, the TCRdb table keeps only in-frame clones and is missing some. The sample has 54,000 or so clones, around three fifths seen once. The sequenced sample was PBMCs. Receptors were obtained from a human donor in good health.

The CDR3 sequence is CAWRGTGVPTGEQFF. Written as DNA, the CDR3 is TGTGCCTGGAGAGGGACAGGGGTTCCTACAGGCGAGCAGTTCTTC. The chain joins TRBV30 to TRBJ2-1; 10 nucleotides align to TRBD1. This CDR3 has 15 residues. The J segment lost 10 bases and the V segment lost 3 bases, leaving 12 bases of the junction unmatched. Germline CDR1 reads GTSNPN; CDR2 reads SVGIG (reference sequence). The full variable domain, its missing parts supplied by reference TRBV30 and TRBJ2-1, is SQTIHQWPATLVQPVGSPLSLECTVEGTSNPNLYWYRQAAGRGLQLLFYSVGIGQISSEVPQNLSASRPQDRQFILSSKKLLLSDSGFYLCAWRGTGVPTGEQFFGPGTRLTVL.

The chain carries TRBV5-8 and TRBJ2-5, with 7 bases matching TRBD2. The CDR3 runs 14 residues. V was clipped by 0 bases and J by 5 bases; unmatched bases: 4. Germline V gene data show CDR1 as SGHTS and CDR2 as YDEGEE. For the CDR3, the DNA is TGTGCCAGCAGCTTGGAGGTGGGAGGGGAGACCCAGTACTTC. This encodes CASSLEVGGETQYF.

The V and J genes are TRBV7-7 and TRBJ2-7; D gene ambiguous. The length of the CDR3 is 13 residues. The V gene's germline CDR1 is SSHAT and CDR2 FNYEAQ (reference sequence). In nucleotides, the CDR3 is TGTGCTAGTGGCCACGGTCTGTCGGGCGAGCAGTACTTC. Protein product: CASGHGLSGEQYF. Supplemented by reference TRBV7-7 and TRBJ2-7, the full variable domain reads GAGVSQSPRYKVTKRGQDVTLRCDPISSHATLYWYQQALGQGPEFLTYFNYEAQPDKSGLPSDRFSAERPEGSISTLTIQRTEQRDSAMYRCASGHGLSGEQYFGPGTRLTVT.

V and J are TRBV6-6 and TRBJ1-2; TRBD1 matches at 7 bases. Germline V gene data show CDR1 as MNHNY and CDR2 as SVGAGI (reference sequence). V was pared by 6 bases and J by 4 bases, with 5 bases of the junction left unmatched. CDR3 length equals 13 residues. The CDR3 region has the DNA TGTGCCAGCAGGGGAACAGGGGCCTATGGCTACACCTTC. This sequence encodes CASRGTGAYGYTF.

CDR3 amino acids: CASWGTVGTGELFF. CDR3 DNA: TGCGCCAGCTGGGGGACAGTAGGCACCGGGGAGCTGTTTTTT. V is TRBV5-1 and J is TRBJ2-2; 7 bases line up with TRBD1. Germline V gene sequence: CDR1 SGHRS, CDR2 YFSETQ. CDR3 length equals 14 residues. V shed 7 bases, J shed 4 bases, and the junction held 7 bases outside the gene matches.

V is TRBV5-1 and J is TRBJ2-5, with D tentatively TRBD2 (5 bases). Deletions cut 0 bases from V and 2 bases from J, with 8 bases between. The length of the CDR3 is 14 residues. Germline V CDR1 and CDR2: SGHRS, YFSETQ. This CDR3 is CASSLVPGQETQYF. The CDR3 region has the DNA TGCGCCAGCAGCTTGGTGCCGGGACAAGAGACCCAGTACTTC.

V usage is TRBV5-4 and J usage is TRBJ2-7, with TRBD1 matching 7 bases. The germline gives CDR1 SGHNT, CDR2 YYREEE (reference sequence). The V gene end was trimmed by 0 bases and the J gene end by 2 bases; junction bases not matched to a gene: 8. This CDR3 comprises 16 residues. CDR3 region: CASSLAVRQGPYEQYF. CDR3 DNA sequence: TGTGCCAGCAGCTTGGCCGTGAGACAGGGTCCCTACGAGCAGTACTTC.

The J gene is TRBJ2-3, the V gene TRBV29-1; D call uncertain. Germline V gene data show CDR1 as SQVTM and CDR2 as ANQGSEA. The CDR3 sequence is 10 residues long. The V end was cut by 5 bases, the J end by 5 bases, with 5 bases between. The CDR3 reads CSVNQDTQYF. Here the CDR3 DNA reads TGCAGCGTTAATCAAGATACGCAGTATTTT.

A few counts support this clone. V gene TRBV18 combines with J gene TRBJ2-7; 8 nucleotides match TRBD1. CDR3 length: 12 amino acids. V shed 6 bases and J 4 bases; nucleotides not matched to a gene: 2. Germline CDR1 reads KGHSH; CDR2 reads LQKENI. The CDR3 region has the DNA TGTGCCAGCTCGGGGACAGGATACGAGCAGTACTTC. It codes for CASSGTGYEQYF. Variable domain in full (rest from reference TRBV18 and TRBJ2-7): NAGVMQNPRHLVRRRGQEARLRCSPMKGHSHVYWYRQLPEEGLKFMVYLQKENIIDESGMPKERFSAEFPKEGPSILRIQQVVRGDSAAYFCASSGTGYEQYFGPGTRLTVT.

The chain employs TRBV21-1 and TRBJ2-7; the D segment call TRBD2 is taken from the table without a DNA check. TRBV21-1 constitutes a pseudogene. The CDR3 covers 17 residues. CDR3 coding DNA: TGTGCCAGCAGCACCACCCTCACTAGCGGGGAGCTGGAAGAGCAGTACTTC. It yields the protein CASSTTLTSGELEEQYF.

Remarks on this clone: In the same sample, other DNA sequences code for this CDR3. This chain uses TRBV6-5 with TRBJ2-5; 10 positions match TRBD1. Trimming removed 6 bases from V and 5 bases from J; junction bases left unmatched: 3. Germline V gives CDR1 MNHEY, CDR2 SVGAGI. The CDR3 covers 13 residues. CDR3 sequence reads: CASRGQGGETQYF. The CDR3 DNA is TGTGCCAGCAGAGGACAGGGGGGGGAGACCCAGTACTTC.

This chain links TRBV6-4 with TRBJ2-1; a weak D match, TRBD2 (5 bases). The CDR3 length is 14 residues. From germline, CDR1 is MRHNA and CDR2 SNTAGT. Trimming took off 2 bases at V and 6 bases at J, with 11 bases between the two ends. The DNA of the CDR3 is TGTGCCAGCAGTGACGGGCTAGGACTCAATGAGCAGTTCTTC. This gives the protein CASSDGLGLNEQFF.

The chain recombines TRBV4-1 with TRBJ2-1, with TRBD2 matching over 12 bases. The CDR3 loop spans 17 amino acids. Per the germline V gene, CDR1 is MGHRA and CDR2 is YSYEKL. V lost 5 bases, J lost 5 bases, and 10 bases stayed unmatched. CDR3 in amino acids: CASSNLAGGPKDNEQFF. DNA for the CDR3: TGCGCCAGCAGCAACCTAGCGGGGGGGCCTAAAGACAATGAGCAGTTCTTC.

This clone was seen only a few times. The chain employs TRBV7-2 and TRBJ1-2, with D uncertain. The V gene's germline CDR1 is SGHTA and CDR2 FQGNSA. The length of the CDR3 is 16 residues. Trimming stripped 5 bases from V and 0 bases from J, with 16 bases between. CDR3 coding DNA: TGTGCCAGCAGCAACTGGAACGGGAGGGCTAACTATGGCTACACCTTC. Its protein product is CASSNWNGRANYGYTF.

J is TRBJ2-6 and V is TRBV6-1; D may be TRBD1 (6 bases). This CDR3 is built from 15 residues. CDR1 MNHNS and CDR2 SASEGT come from the germline V gene. V shed 10 bases and J shed 0 bases, with 13 bases lying between them. The CDR3 loop is CATVKQGSGANVLTF. In DNA form, the CDR3 reads TGTGCCACCGTAAAACAGGGCTCTGGGGCCAACGTCCTGACTTTC.